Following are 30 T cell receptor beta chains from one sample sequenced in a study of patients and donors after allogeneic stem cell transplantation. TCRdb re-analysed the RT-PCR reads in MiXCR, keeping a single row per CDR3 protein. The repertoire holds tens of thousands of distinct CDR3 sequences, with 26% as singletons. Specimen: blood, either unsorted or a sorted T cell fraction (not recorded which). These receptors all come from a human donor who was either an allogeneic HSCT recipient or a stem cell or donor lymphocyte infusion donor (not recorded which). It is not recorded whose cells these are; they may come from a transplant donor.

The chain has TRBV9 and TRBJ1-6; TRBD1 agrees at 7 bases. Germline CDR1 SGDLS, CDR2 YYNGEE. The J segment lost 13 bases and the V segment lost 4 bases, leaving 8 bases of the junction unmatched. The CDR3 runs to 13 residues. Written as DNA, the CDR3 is TGTGCCAGCAGCCCCGGGGACAGTCCGCCCCTCCACTTT. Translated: CASSPGDSPPLHF.

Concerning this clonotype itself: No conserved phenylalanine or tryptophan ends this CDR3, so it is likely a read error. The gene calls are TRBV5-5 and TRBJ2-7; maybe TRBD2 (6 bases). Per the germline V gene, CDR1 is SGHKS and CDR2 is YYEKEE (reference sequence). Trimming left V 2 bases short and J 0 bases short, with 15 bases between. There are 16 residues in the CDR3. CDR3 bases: TGTGCCAGCAGCTTTTCCCGGGACTCAAGCTCCTACGAGCAGTACTCC. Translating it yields CASSFSRDSSSYEQYS.

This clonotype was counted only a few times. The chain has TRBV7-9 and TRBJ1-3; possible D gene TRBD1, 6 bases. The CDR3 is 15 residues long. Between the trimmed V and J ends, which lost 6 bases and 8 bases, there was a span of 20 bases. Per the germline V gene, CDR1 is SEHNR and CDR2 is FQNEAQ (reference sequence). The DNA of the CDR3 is TGTGCCAGCAGGGAGCGCGGACAGCTATGGGACACCATATATTTT. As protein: CASRERGQLWDTIYF.

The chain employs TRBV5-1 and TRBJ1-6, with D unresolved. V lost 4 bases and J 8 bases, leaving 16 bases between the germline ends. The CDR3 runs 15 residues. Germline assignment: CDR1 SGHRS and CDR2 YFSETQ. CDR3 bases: TGCGCCAGCAGCAGGGAACAGCCGTGGGATTCACCCCTCCACTTT. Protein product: CASSREQPWDSPLHF.

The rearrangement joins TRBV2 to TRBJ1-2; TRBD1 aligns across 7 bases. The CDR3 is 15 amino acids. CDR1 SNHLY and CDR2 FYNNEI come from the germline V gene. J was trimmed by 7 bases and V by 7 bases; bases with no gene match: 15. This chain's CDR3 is CASKLTGKKVGGYTF. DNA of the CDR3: TGTGCCAGCAAATTGACAGGGAAGAAAGTGGGTGGCTACACCTTC.

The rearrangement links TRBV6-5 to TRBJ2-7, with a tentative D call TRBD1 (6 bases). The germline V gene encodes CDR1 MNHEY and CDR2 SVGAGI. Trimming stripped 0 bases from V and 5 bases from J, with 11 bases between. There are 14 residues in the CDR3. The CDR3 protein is CASSYSGRGDEQYF. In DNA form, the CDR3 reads TGTGCCAGCAGTTACTCGGGCAGGGGTGACGAGCAGTACTTC.

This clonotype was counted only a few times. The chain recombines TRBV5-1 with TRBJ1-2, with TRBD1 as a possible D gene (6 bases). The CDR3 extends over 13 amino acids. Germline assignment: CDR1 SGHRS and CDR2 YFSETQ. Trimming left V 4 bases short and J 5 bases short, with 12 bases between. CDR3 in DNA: TGCGCCAGCAGCCAAGGACAGCTATATGGCTACACCTTC. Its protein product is CASSQGQLYGYTF.

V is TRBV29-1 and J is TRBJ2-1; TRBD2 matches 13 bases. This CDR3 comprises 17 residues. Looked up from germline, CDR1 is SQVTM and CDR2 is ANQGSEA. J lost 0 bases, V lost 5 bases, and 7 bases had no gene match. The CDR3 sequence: CSVQGTSGIYSYNEQFF. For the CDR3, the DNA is TGCAGCGTTCAGGGGACTAGCGGGATTTACTCCTACAATGAGCAGTTCTTC.

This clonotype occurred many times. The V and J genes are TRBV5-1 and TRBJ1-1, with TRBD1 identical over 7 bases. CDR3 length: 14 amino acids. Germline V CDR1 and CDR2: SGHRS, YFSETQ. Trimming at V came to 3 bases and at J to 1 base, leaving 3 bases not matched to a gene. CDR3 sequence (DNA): TGCGCCAGCAGCTGGGACAGCCAGAACACTGAAGCTTTCTTT. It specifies CASSWDSQNTEAFF.

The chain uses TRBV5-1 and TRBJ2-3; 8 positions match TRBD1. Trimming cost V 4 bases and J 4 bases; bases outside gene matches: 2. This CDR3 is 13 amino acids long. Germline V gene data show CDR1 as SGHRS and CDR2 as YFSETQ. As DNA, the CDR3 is TGCGCCAGCAGCCTACAGGGGGCAGATACGCAGTATTTT. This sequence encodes CASSLQGADTQYF.

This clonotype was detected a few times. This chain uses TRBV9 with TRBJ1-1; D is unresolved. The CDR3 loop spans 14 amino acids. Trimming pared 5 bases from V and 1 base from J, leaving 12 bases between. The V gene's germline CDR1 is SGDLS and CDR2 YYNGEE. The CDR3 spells CASSHDRSNTEAFF. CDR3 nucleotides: TGTGCCAGCAGTCACGACCGATCGAACACTGAAGCTTTCTTT.

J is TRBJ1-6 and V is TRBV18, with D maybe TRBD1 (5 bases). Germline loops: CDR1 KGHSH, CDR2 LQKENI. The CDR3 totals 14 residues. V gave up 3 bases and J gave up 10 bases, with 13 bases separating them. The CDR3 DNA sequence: TGTGCCAGCTCACCGGGGCAGTTGGACTCACCCCTCCACTTT. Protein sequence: CASSPGQLDSPLHF.

The CDR3 sequence: CASSTDGYEQYF. The CDR3 bases are TGTGCCAGCAGCACCGACGGCTACGAGCAGTACTTC. The genes are TRBV21-1 and TRBJ2-7. TRBV21-1 is a listed pseudogene. This CDR3 is 12 amino acids long.

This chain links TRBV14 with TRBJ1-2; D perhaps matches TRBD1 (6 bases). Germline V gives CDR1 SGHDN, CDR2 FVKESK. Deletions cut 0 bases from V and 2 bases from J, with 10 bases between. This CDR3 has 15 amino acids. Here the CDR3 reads CASSQDGGANYGYTF. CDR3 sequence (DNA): TGTGCCAGCAGCCAAGATGGGGGCGCGAACTATGGCTACACCTTC.

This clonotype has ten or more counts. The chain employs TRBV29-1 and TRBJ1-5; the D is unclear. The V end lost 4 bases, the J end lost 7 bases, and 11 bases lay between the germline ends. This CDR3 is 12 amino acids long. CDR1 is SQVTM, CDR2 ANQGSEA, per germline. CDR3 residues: CSVGGRGQPQHF. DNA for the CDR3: TGCAGCGTTGGCGGGCGTGGGCAGCCCCAGCATTTT.

The CDR3 DNA sequence: TGTGCCAGCAGTTTAGGGGAGCGAGAGACCCAGTACTTC. Translation: CASSLGERETQYF. This chain links TRBV27 with TRBJ2-5, with D possibly matching TRBD2 (5 bases). V was pared by 2 bases and J by 4 bases, with 8 bases between. The CDR3 has 13 residues. CDR1 and CDR2 (germline): MNHEY, SMNVEV (reference sequence).

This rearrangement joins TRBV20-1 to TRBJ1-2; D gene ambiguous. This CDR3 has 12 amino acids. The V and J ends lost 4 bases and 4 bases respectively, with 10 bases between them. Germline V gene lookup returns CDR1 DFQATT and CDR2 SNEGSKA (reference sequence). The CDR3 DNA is TGCAGTGCTACCGATCGCGCCTATGGCTACACCTTC. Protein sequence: CSATDRAYGYTF.

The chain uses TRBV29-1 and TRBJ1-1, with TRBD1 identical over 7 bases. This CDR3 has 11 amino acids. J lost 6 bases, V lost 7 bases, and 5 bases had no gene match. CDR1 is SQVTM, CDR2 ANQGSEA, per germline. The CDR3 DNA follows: TGCAGCGGGGGACAGAGCCCTGAAGCTTTCTTT. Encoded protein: CSGGQSPEAFF.

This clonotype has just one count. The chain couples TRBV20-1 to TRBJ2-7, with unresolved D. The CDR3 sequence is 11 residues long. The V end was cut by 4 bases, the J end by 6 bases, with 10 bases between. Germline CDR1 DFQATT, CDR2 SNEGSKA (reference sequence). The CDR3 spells CSAKRVLEQYF. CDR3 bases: TGCAGTGCTAAAAGAGTCCTCGAGCAGTACTTC.

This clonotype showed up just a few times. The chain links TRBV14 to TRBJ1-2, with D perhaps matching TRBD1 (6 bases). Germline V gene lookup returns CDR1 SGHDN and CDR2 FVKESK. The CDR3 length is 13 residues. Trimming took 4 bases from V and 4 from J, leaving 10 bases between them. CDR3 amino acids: CASSPGTSYGYTF. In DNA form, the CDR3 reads TGTGCCAGCAGCCCCGGGACATCCTATGGCTACACCTTC.

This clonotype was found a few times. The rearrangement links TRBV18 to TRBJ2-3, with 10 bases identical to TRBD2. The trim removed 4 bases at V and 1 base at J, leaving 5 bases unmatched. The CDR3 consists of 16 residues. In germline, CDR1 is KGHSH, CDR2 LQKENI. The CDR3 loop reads CASSRVAGGGTDTQYF. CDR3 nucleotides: TGTGCCAGCTCACGGGTAGCGGGAGGAGGCACAGATACGCAGTATTTT. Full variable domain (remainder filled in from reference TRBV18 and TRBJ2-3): NAGVMQNPRHLVRRRGQEARLRCSPMKGHSHVYWYRQLPEEGLKFMVYLQKENIIDESGMPKERFSAEFPKEGPSILRIQQVVRGDSAAYFCASSRVAGGGTDTQYFGPGTRLTVL.

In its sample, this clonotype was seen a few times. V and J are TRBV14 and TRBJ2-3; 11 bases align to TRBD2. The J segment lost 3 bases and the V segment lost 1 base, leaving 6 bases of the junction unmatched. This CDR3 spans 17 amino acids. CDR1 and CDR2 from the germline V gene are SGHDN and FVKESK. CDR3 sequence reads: CASSQGPRLAGTDTQYF. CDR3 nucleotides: TGTGCCAGCAGCCAAGGGCCGCGACTAGCGGGAACAGATACGCAGTATTTT.

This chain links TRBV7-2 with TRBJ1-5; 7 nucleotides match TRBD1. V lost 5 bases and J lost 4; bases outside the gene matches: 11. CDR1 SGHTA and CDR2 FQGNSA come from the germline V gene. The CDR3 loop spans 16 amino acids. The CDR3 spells CASSPGQLLENQPQHF. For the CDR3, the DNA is TGTGCCAGCAGCCCGGGACAGCTCCTCGAAAATCAGCCCCAGCATTTT.

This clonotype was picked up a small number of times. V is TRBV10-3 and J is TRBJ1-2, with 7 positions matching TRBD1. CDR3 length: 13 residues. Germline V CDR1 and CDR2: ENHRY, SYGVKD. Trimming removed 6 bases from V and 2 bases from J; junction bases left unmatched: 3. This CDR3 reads CAISEDRNYGYTF. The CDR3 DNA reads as TGTGCCATCAGCGAGGACAGGAACTATGGCTACACCTTC.

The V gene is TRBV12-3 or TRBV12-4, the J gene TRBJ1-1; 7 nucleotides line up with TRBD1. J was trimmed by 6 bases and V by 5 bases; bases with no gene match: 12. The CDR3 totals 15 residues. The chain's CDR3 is CASSPSRQGSAEAFF. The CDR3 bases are TGTGCCAGCAGTCCATCCCGACAGGGTAGCGCTGAAGCTTTCTTT.

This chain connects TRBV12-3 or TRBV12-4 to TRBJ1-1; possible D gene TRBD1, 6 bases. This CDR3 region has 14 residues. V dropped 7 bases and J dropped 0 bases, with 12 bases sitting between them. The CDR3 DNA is TGTGCCAGCACCCTAGGGGGGATGAACACTGAAGCTTTCTTT. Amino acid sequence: CASTLGGMNTEAFF.

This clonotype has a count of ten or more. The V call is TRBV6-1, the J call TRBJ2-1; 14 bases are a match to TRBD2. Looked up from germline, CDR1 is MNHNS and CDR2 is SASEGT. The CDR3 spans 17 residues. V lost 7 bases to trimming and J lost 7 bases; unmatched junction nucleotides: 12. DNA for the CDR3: TGTGCCAGCATCCCCGCCTTAGGGACTAGCGGGAGAAATGAGCAGTTCTTC. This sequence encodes CASIPALGTSGRNEQFF.

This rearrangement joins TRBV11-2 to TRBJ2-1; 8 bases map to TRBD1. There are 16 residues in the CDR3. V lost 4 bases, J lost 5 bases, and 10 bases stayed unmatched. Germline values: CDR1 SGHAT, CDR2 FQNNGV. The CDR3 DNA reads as TGTGCCAGCAGCTCCCGACAGGGGTCAGGGCACAATGAGCAGTTCTTC. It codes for CASSSRQGSGHNEQFF.

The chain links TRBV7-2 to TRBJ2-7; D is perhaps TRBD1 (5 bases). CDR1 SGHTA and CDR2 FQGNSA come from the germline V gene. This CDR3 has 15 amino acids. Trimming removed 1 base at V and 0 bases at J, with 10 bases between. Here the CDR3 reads CASSLDRTRSYEQYF. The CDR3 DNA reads TGTGCCAGCAGCTTAGACAGGACCCGCTCCTACGAGCAGTACTTC.

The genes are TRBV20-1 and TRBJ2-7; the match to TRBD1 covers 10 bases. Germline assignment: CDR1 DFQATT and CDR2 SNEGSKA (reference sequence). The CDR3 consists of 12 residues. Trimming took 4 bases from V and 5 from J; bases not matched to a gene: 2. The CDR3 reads CSATGTGDEQYF. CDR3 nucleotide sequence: TGCAGTGCTACCGGGACAGGGGACGAGCAGTACTTC.